These 4 T cell receptor beta chains originate from one sample sequenced in a study of T cells in Graves' hyperthyroidism and ophthalmopathy. RNA transcripts were the template for amplifying TCR beta CDR3 regions. The HTBI primer set served for first-round RT-PCR of the TCR CDR3. TCRdb reprocessed the multiplex PCR reads via MiXCR and lists one record per CDR3 protein. The sample consists of about 350,000 distinct CDR3 sequences, roughly 13% of them appearing once. Sequenced material: blood. The receptors stem from a woman aged 25 to 45 with Graves' hyperthyroidism.

This clonotype was observed at least ten times. V usage is TRBV20-1 and J usage is TRBJ2-1, with 11 bases that match TRBD2. The J segment lost 3 bases and the V segment lost 3 bases, leaving 4 bases of the junction unmatched. Germline V gives CDR1 DFQATT, CDR2 SNEGSKA (reference sequence). CDR3 length equals 15 residues. CDR3 residues: CSARPTSGIYNEQFF. CDR3 nucleotide sequence: TGCAGTGCTAGGCCGACTAGCGGGATCTACAATGAGCAGTTCTTC.

This clonotype has at least ten counts. The J gene is TRBJ1-1, the V gene TRBV7-9; TRBD1 is a possible D gene (6 bases). CDR1 and CDR2 from the germline V gene are SEHNR and FQNEAQ (reference sequence). The CDR3 consists of 14 residues. V was pared by 2 bases and J by 6 bases, with 13 bases between. The CDR3 here is CASSLNLGGPEAFF. DNA of the CDR3: TGTGCCAGCAGCTTAAATCTAGGGGGGCCTGAAGCTTTCTTT.

This clonotype has a handful of counts. The V and J genes are TRBV5-6 and TRBJ2-7, with 9 positions matching TRBD2. This CDR3 is 15 amino acids long. V gave up 2 bases and J gave up 1 base; unmatched junction bases: 4. The V gene's germline CDR1 is SGHDT and CDR2 YYEEEE. CDR3 loop: CASSFLTSGSYEQYF. CDR3 coding DNA: TGTGCCAGCAGCTTTTTAACTAGCGGGTCCTACGAGCAGTACTTC.

This clonotype showed up just a few times. This chain uses TRBV7-8 with TRBJ1-2, with a weak D call TRBD1 (5 bases). The CDR3 sequence is 13 residues long. Germline-derived CDR1 and CDR2 are SGHVS and FQNEAQ. Trimming pared 5 bases from V and 7 bases from J, leaving 14 bases between. Here the CDR3 DNA reads TGTGCCAGCAGCCGGCGGGACCTGAGTGGCTACACCTTC. This encodes CASSRRDLSGYTF.